This passage covers 16 T cell receptor beta chains from one sample sequenced in a study of CD8 T cells in Susac syndrome. Reverse transcription of about 0.5 to 1 ug RNA used random hexamers. TCRdb re-called the immunoSEQ multiplex PCR reads through MiXCR, storing one row per CDR3 protein. Seen here are some 260,000 distinct CDR3 sequences, roughly 84% observed once, and the top ten hold approximately 0.12%. The material sequenced was CD8+ T cells from PBMCs. The origin of the receptors is a human donor with multiple sclerosis.

CDR3 loop: CASRGRGTSNTEAFF. For the CDR3, the DNA is TGTGCCAGTAGGGGAAGGGGGACCTCGAACACTGAAGCTTTCTTT. V and J are TRBV19 and TRBJ1-1, with TRBD1 as a possible D gene (6 bases). Trimming pared 6 bases from V and 1 base from J, leaving 15 bases between. The CDR3 totals 15 residues. CDR1 and CDR2 from the germline V gene are LNHDA and SQIVND (reference sequence).

V and J are TRBV9 and TRBJ1-3; D remains unclear. CDR1 and CDR2 (germline): SGDLS, YYNGEE. With 0 bases removed from V and 0 bases from J, the gap between germline ends came to 7 bases. CDR3 length: 15 amino acids. CDR3 sequence reads: CASSVVGNSGNTIYF. CDR3 bases: TGTGCCAGCAGCGTAGTGGGGAACTCTGGAAACACCATATATTTT.

The chain uses TRBV20-1 and TRBJ1-2, with TRBD1 as a possible D gene (5 bases). CDR3 length: 15 residues. Trimming removed 1 base at V and 2 bases at J, with 14 bases between. Germline CDR1 reads DFQATT; CDR2 reads SNEGSKA (reference sequence). The chain's CDR3 is CSARVQVFGNYGYTF. The CDR3 bases are TGCAGTGCTAGAGTACAGGTTTTCGGAAACTATGGCTACACCTTC.

The chain carries TRBV7-8 and TRBJ2-1, with 9 positions matching TRBD2. This CDR3 spans 17 amino acids. The germline gives CDR1 SGHVS, CDR2 FQNEAQ. The V segment lost 0 bases and the J segment 4 bases; nucleotides outside the gene matches: 7. The DNA for the CDR3 is TGTGCCAGCAGCTTAGCGCGGGTGACTAGCGGATACAATGAGCAGTTCTTC. This sequence encodes CASSLARVTSGYNEQFF. The full variable domain, rest sourced from reference TRBV7-8 and TRBJ2-1, is GAGVSQSPRYKVAKRGQDVALRCDPISGHVSLFWYQQALGQGPEFLTYFQNEAQLDKSGLPSDRFFAERPEGSVSTLKIQRTQQEDSAVYLCASSLARVTSGYNEQFFGPGTRLTVL.

The rearrangement joins TRBV5-1 to TRBJ1-2; possibly TRBD1 for D (6 bases). Germline V gene lookup returns CDR1 SGHRS and CDR2 YFSETQ. This CDR3 has 17 residues. Trimming shortened V by 4 bases and J by 0 bases, and 19 bases separated the two germline ends. The DNA of the CDR3 is TGCGCCAGCAGCCCATCTCCCGACAGGACAGCTAACTATGGCTACACCTTC. Its translation: CASSPSPDRTANYGYTF.

The chain links TRBV16 to TRBJ2-5; D gene ambiguous. The germline CDR1 and CDR2 sequences are KGHSY and FQNENV. The length of the CDR3 is 14 residues. Trimming took 3 bases from V and 7 from J, leaving 15 bases between them. This chain's CDR3 is CASSQGSRPGTQYF. The CDR3 DNA reads TGTGCCAGCAGCCAGGGTTCCAGGCCCGGGACCCAGTACTTC.

The rearrangement uses TRBV3-1 and TRBJ2-3; D ambiguous. Germline V gene sequence: CDR1 LGHDT, CDR2 YNNKEL (reference sequence). The CDR3 loop spans 16 amino acids. Between the trimmed V and J ends, which lost 3 bases and 10 bases, there was a span of 23 bases. This chain's CDR3 is CASSQEPVGEWEAQYF. In DNA, the CDR3 is TGTGCCAGCAGCCAGGAGCCCGTCGGTGAATGGGAAGCGCAGTATTTT.

The V gene is TRBV5-1, the J gene TRBJ2-1, with 8 positions matching TRBD2. The ends lost 0 bases at V and 0 bases at J; junction bases unmatched: 5. The CDR3 extends over 17 amino acids. The germline CDR1 and CDR2 sequences are SGHRS and YFSETQ. CDR3 in amino acids: CASSLENSGSSYNEQFF. The CDR3 region has the DNA TGCGCCAGCAGCTTGGAGAACAGCGGGAGCTCCTACAATGAGCAGTTCTTC.

V and J are TRBV11-2 and TRBJ2-7; weak D call: TRBD1 (5 bases). V was cut by 5 bases and J by 3 bases, with 20 bases left in between. This CDR3 spans 16 amino acids. Germline loops: CDR1 SGHAT, CDR2 FQNNGV. CDR3 bases: TGTGCCAGCAGCGTAGGGATGGGGCATTGGGGCTACGAGCAGTACTTC. Its protein is CASSVGMGHWGYEQYF.

The rearrangement links TRBV27 to TRBJ2-3; D is unresolved. V lost 6 bases and J 4 bases, leaving 5 bases between the germline ends. From germline, CDR1 is MNHEY and CDR2 SMNVEV (reference sequence). CDR3 length: 11 amino acids. CDR3: CASSSSDTQYF. The CDR3 nucleotides are TGTGCCAGCAGCTCTTCAGATACGCAGTATTTT.

The chain employs TRBV13 and TRBJ1-2, with D hard to call. Germline lookup yields CDR1 PRHDT and CDR2 FYEKMQ (reference sequence). Trimming shortened V by 2 bases and J by 2 bases, and 6 bases separated the two germline ends. CDR3 length equals 13 residues. The CDR3 DNA is TGTGCCAGCAGCTTAACCGAGAACTATGGCTACACCTTC. Its translation: CASSLTENYGYTF.

V gene TRBV12-3 or TRBV12-4 combines with J gene TRBJ2-1; 11 bases agree with TRBD2. Trimming removed 6 bases from V and 9 bases from J; junction bases left unmatched: 13. There are 16 residues in the CDR3. CDR3 sequence: CASSITTRLAGSEQFF. The CDR3 region has the DNA TGTGCCAGCAGCATAACAACCCGACTAGCGGGAAGTGAGCAGTTCTTC.

CDR3 loop: CASSLKRGSTDTQYF. In DNA form, the CDR3 reads TGTGCCAGCAGTTTAAAGCGGGGTAGCACAGATACGCAGTATTTT. The chain couples TRBV12-3 or TRBV12-4 to TRBJ2-3, with TRBD2 matching over 7 bases. Germline trimming cut 2 bases from V and 0 bases from J; bases unmatched to any gene: 2. This CDR3 is built from 15 residues.

This chain links TRBV27 with TRBJ2-5; 9 bases are shared with TRBD2. V lost 5 bases and J lost 1; bases outside the gene matches: 8. This CDR3 has 16 amino acids. Looked up from germline, CDR1 is MNHEY and CDR2 is SMNVEV (reference sequence). For the CDR3, the DNA is TGTGCCAGCAGTCAGCTATGGACTAGCGTCCAAGAGACCCAGTACTTC. Translating it yields CASSQLWTSVQETQYF.

The chain is built from TRBV5-4 and TRBJ1-6, with a weak D call TRBD1 (5 bases). Trimming removed 4 bases at V and 10 bases at J, with 15 bases between. CDR3 length: 14 residues. Germline CDR1 is SGHNT and CDR2 is YYREEE (reference sequence). The CDR3, as DNA: TGTGCCAGCAGCCCCATGAGGGGCGAATCACCCCTCCACTTT. Translating gives CASSPMRGESPLHF.

This rearrangement joins TRBV19 to TRBJ1-6; D is uncertain. V gave up 6 bases and J gave up 4 bases, with 16 bases separating them. This CDR3 has 16 residues. Germline V gene sequence: CDR1 LNHDA, CDR2 SQIVND (reference sequence). CDR3 sequence: CASRSSAPSYNSPLHF. The CDR3, as DNA: TGTGCCAGTAGGAGCAGTGCGCCCTCTTATAATTCACCCCTCCACTTT. The entire variable domain, with the rest obtained from reference TRBV19 and TRBJ1-6, is as follows: DGGITQSPKYLFRKEGQNVTLSCEQNLNHDAMYWYRQDPGQGLRLIYYSQIVNDFQKGDIAEGYSVSREKKESFPLTVTSAQKNPTAFYLCASRSSAPSYNSPLHFGNGTRLTVT.